A single sample gave rise to the 32 T cell receptor beta chains below, sequenced in a study of cytomegalovirus exposure and HLA in healthy donors. It was with 60 Vbeta and 13 Jbeta primers that the PCR ran. TCRdb's copy holds only in-frame clones and misses some; the assay was immunoSEQ multiplex PCR. The table has approximately 53,000 clones, around 70% seen once. The sample was PBMCs. All receptors derive from a woman in her 50s in good health and CMV-seronegative.

The genes are TRBV28 and TRBJ1-1; D ambiguous. The CDR3 runs to 14 residues. Trimming left V 6 bases short and J 1 base short, with 12 bases between. Per the germline V gene, CDR1 is MDHEN and CDR2 is SYDVKM. The CDR3 coding sequence is TGTGCCAGCAGGCCACATCGGGGGAACACTGAAGCTTTCTTT. Protein: CASRPHRGNTEAFF.

The rearrangement links TRBV15 to TRBJ1-3; D unresolved. CDR3 length: 13 amino acids. V lost 5 bases, J lost 1 base, and 6 bases lay in between. The germline CDR1 and CDR2 sequences are LNHNV and YYDKDF (reference sequence). For the CDR3, the DNA is TGTGCCACCAGCTACGAGTCTGGAAACACCATATATTTT. It translates to CATSYESGNTIYF.

This clone was seen only once. V is TRBV9 and J is TRBJ2-3, with 11 bases identical to TRBD2. CDR1 is SGDLS, CDR2 YYNGEE, per germline. This CDR3 comprises 16 residues. V shed 4 bases and J 10 bases; nucleotides not matched to a gene: 14. CDR3 sequence reads: CASSPPGLAVIGAQYF. The CDR3 bases are TGTGCCAGCAGCCCTCCGGGACTAGCGGTGATTGGGGCGCAGTATTTT.

The chain has TRBV4-2 and TRBJ2-7, with D maybe TRBD2 (7 bases). V was trimmed by 0 bases and J by 7 bases, leaving 19 bases between them. The length of the CDR3 is 16 residues. Germline V gives CDR1 LGHNA, CDR2 YNFKEQ. The CDR3 region is CASSQDTGGPLREQYF. In DNA, the CDR3 is TGTGCCAGCAGCCAAGATACGGGGGGCCCCCTCAGGGAGCAGTACTTC.

This clone has more than one count but fewer than ten. The rearrangement joins TRBV6-1 to TRBJ1-2, with unresolved D. The germline V and J ends were trimmed by 2 bases and 8 bases, with 6 bases remaining between them. The CDR3 consists of 11 residues. Germline V gives CDR1 MNHNS, CDR2 SASEGT. The CDR3 region has the DNA TGTGCCAGCAGTGAAATCGGGGGCTACACCTTC. Translated: CASSEIGGYTF.

This clone showed up just a few times. The gene calls are TRBV28 and TRBJ1-1, with D hard to call. The germline CDR1 and CDR2 sequences are MDHEN and SYDVKM. The germline V and J ends were trimmed by 6 bases and 11 bases, with 25 bases remaining between them. This CDR3 is built from 15 residues. The CDR3 bases are TGTGCCAGCAGCAAATACTGGGCAGATAGTACTGGTGCTTTCTTT. Amino acid sequence: CASSKYWADSTGAFF.

This clone was picked up one time. The V and J genes are TRBV5-8 and TRBJ2-1; 10 bases align to TRBD1. This CDR3 is built from 16 residues. The germline gives CDR1 SGHTS, CDR2 YDEGEE. With V trimmed by 0 bases and J by 2 bases, 2 bases remained unmatched. CDR3 bases: TGTGCCAGCAGCTTGGCCGGGACAGGGGCCTACAATGAGCAGTTCTTC. This encodes CASSLAGTGAYNEQFF.

This clone came up a few times. The chain links TRBV19 to TRBJ1-5, with 7 bases matching TRBD1. V lost 6 bases, J lost 7 bases, and 6 bases stayed unmatched. Germline CDR1 reads LNHDA; CDR2 reads SQIVND (reference sequence). The CDR3 is 13 amino acids. The CDR3 reads CASSSTGKQPQHF. Here the CDR3 DNA reads TGTGCCAGTAGCTCGACAGGGAAACAGCCCCAGCATTTT.

J is TRBJ1-4 and V is TRBV28; 9 bases match TRBD1. CDR3 size: 14 residues. J lost 7 bases, V lost 5 bases, and 5 bases had no gene match. Germline V gives CDR1 MDHEN, CDR2 SYDVKM. The DNA of the CDR3 is TGTGCCAGCAGTGTCCGGGACAGGGTTGAAAAACTGTTTTTT. Its translation is CASSVRDRVEKLFF. Using reference TRBV28 and TRBJ1-4 for the parts outside the CDR3, the full variable domain is DVKVTQSSRYLVKRTGEKVFLECVQDMDHENMFWYRQDPGLGLRLIYFSYDVKMKEKGDIPEGYSVSREKKERFSLILESASTNQTSMYLCASSVRDRVEKLFFGSGTQLSVL.

CDR3 sequence reads: CASSEGGFRRVNQPQHF. The CDR3 DNA sequence: TGTGCCAGCAGTGAAGGAGGTTTTCGGAGGGTCAATCAGCCCCAGCATTTT. The chain has TRBV6-1 and TRBJ1-5; D is ambiguous. CDR1 and CDR2 (germline): MNHNS, SASEGT. The V end was cut by 1 base, the J end by 3 bases, with 16 bases between. There are 17 residues in the CDR3.

The rearrangement uses TRBV28 and TRBJ1-2, with TRBD1 as a possible D gene (5 bases). This CDR3 is built from 13 residues. Germline V gene lookup returns CDR1 MDHEN and CDR2 SYDVKM. Trimming took 8 bases from V and 3 from J, leaving 13 bases between them. CDR3 sequence (DNA): TGTGCCAGCCGACTGGGGCTTGACTATGGCTACACCTTC. This codes for CASRLGLDYGYTF.

The V and J genes are TRBV7-2 and TRBJ2-5; D unclear. The CDR3 loop spans 13 amino acids. Between the trimmed V and J ends, which lost 5 bases and 0 bases, there was a span of 7 bases. From germline, CDR1 is SGHTA and CDR2 FQGNSA. The CDR3 is CASSRGYQETQYF. The CDR3 DNA is TGTGCCAGCAGCCGAGGCTACCAAGAGACCCAGTACTTC.

V gene TRBV2 combines with J gene TRBJ1-2; D gene ambiguous. Germline V gene lookup returns CDR1 SNHLY and CDR2 FYNNEI. The CDR3 is made up of 11 amino acids. The V end lost 1 base, the J end lost 13 bases, and 10 bases lay between the germline ends. CDR3 DNA sequence: TGTGCCAGCAGTGAAGGAAGCAGGTCCACCTTC. Its translation is CASSEGSRSTF.

This clone was counted between two and nine times. The chain recombines TRBV6-1 with TRBJ1-5; TRBD1 aligns across 10 bases. Germline CDR1 reads MNHNS; CDR2 reads SASEGT. Unmatched junction bases numbered 11, after V lost 4 bases and J lost 5 bases. The CDR3 totals 17 residues. CDR3 in amino acids: CASSVPDGTGADQPQHF. The CDR3 DNA follows: TGTGCCAGCAGTGTCCCCGACGGGACAGGGGCGGATCAGCCCCAGCATTTT.

This rearrangement joins TRBV5-1 to TRBJ2-3; a weak D match, TRBD1 (6 bases). Trimming cost V 4 bases and J 5 bases, with 17 bases left between them. The CDR3 sequence is 15 residues long. Germline V lookup: CDR1 SGHRS, CDR2 YFSETQ. The CDR3: CASSTTGSEKDTQYF. DNA for the CDR3: TGCGCCAGCAGCACCACAGGGTCGGAGAAAGATACGCAGTATTTT.

With respect to this clone: Other DNA sequences in the same sample also yield this CDR3. The V and J genes are TRBV18 and TRBJ1-1, with unresolved D. The germline CDR1 and CDR2 sequences are KGHSH and LQKENI. Trimming removed 3 bases at V and 3 bases at J, with 8 bases between. This CDR3 contains 13 residues. The CDR3 region is CASSPPGDTEAFF. The CDR3 bases are TGTGCCAGCTCACCGCCCGGGGACACTGAAGCTTTCTTT.

This chain uses TRBV27 with TRBJ1-5; 8 bases fit TRBD1. Germline CDR1 reads MNHEY; CDR2 reads SMNVEV (reference sequence). V lost 5 bases to trimming and J lost 6 bases; unmatched junction nucleotides: 9. The CDR3 extends over 15 amino acids. Here the CDR3 reads CASSPGQGLSQPQHF. CDR3 nucleotides: TGTGCCAGCAGTCCAGGACAGGGTCTAAGTCAGCCCCAGCATTTT.

The genes are TRBV29-1 and TRBJ2-2; a possible D gene is TRBD2 (6 bases). Trimming stripped 4 bases from V and 6 bases from J, with 18 bases between. The CDR3 consists of 15 residues. From germline, CDR1 is SQVTM and CDR2 ANQGSEA. The CDR3 nucleotides read TGCAGCGTTGGCGCCGCGGGACGGCCCCCCGGGGAGCTGTTTTTT. Its protein is CSVGAAGRPPGELFF.

The CDR3 DNA reads as TGTGCCAGCAGCGGGGGCTCCGGAAACACCATATATTTT. Translating gives CASSGGSGNTIYF. The rearrangement uses TRBV7-2 and TRBJ1-3; TRBD1 is a possible D gene (6 bases). Germline V gene data show CDR1 as SGHTA and CDR2 as FQGNSA. This CDR3 comprises 13 residues. V lost 5 bases and J lost 4, with 9 bases in between.

This CDR3 reads CASTFSGQDPHGAFF. DNA for the CDR3: TGTGCCAGCACCTTCTCCGGACAGGACCCTCATGGAGCTTTCTTT. The chain combines TRBV7-8 with TRBJ1-1; 7 nucleotides agree with TRBD1. The CDR3 sequence is 15 residues long. V trimming: 7 bases; J trimming: 10 bases; junction bases outside the gene matches: 18. Germline CDR1 is SGHVS and CDR2 is FQNEAQ. The entire variable domain, with the rest obtained from reference TRBV7-8 and TRBJ1-1, is as follows: GAGVSQSPRYKVAKRGQDVALRCDPISGHVSLFWYQQALGQGPEFLTYFQNEAQLDKSGLPSDRFFAERPEGSVSTLKIQRTQQEDSAVYLCASTFSGQDPHGAFFGQGTRLTVV.

The chain carries TRBV9 and TRBJ1-6, with TRBD1 matching 7 bases. The CDR3 has 14 amino acids. From germline, CDR1 is SGDLS and CDR2 YYNGEE. Losses at the gene ends were 4 bases for V and 6 bases for J; bases not matched to a gene: 4. CDR3 DNA sequence: TGTGCCAGCAGCCCGGGACAGCTTAATTCACCCCTCCACTTT. The encoded protein is CASSPGQLNSPLHF.

This clone appeared a few times. This chain connects TRBV6-6 to TRBJ2-7; TRBD2 matches 14 bases. The CDR3 is 15 residues long. V lost 6 bases and J lost 6; bases outside the gene matches: 7. Looked up from germline, CDR1 is MNHNY and CDR2 is SVGAGI (reference sequence). As DNA, the CDR3 is TGTGCCAGCAGGTTGGGACTAGCGGGAGACTCCGAGCAGTACTTC. This codes for CASRLGLAGDSEQYF.

The chain carries TRBV30 and TRBJ2-3, with D possibly being TRBD2 (5 bases). Germline-derived CDR1 and CDR2 are GTSNPN and SVGIG (reference sequence). This CDR3 has 16 amino acids. V lost 2 bases and J 1 base, leaving 16 bases between the germline ends. The CDR3 is CAWSPPRGSGTDTQYF. The CDR3 nucleotides read TGTGCCTGGAGTCCCCCTCGAGGGTCCGGCACAGATACGCAGTATTTT.

The chain combines TRBV6-5 with TRBJ1-2; D is undetermined. The CDR3 is 14 amino acids. Germline loops: CDR1 MNHEY, CDR2 SVGAGI. V lost 6 bases and J lost 4, with 15 bases in between. The CDR3 spells CASRPNTETYGYTF. CDR3 in DNA: TGTGCCAGCAGACCCAACACAGAGACCTATGGCTACACCTTC.

This rearrangement joins TRBV4-2 to TRBJ2-3; 13 bases line up with TRBD2. The CDR3 has 19 residues. Trimming removed 3 bases from V and 2 bases from J; junction bases left unmatched: 11. Germline V CDR1 and CDR2: LGHNA, YNFKEQ. CDR3 in DNA: TGTGCCAGCAGCCAGGCAGGAATGGGACTAGCGGGGCCCACAGATACGCAGTATTTT. Its translation is CASSQAGMGLAGPTDTQYF.

This rearrangement joins TRBV28 to TRBJ2-1; unclear D gene. Germline V CDR1 and CDR2: MDHEN, SYDVKM. V gave up 5 bases and J gave up 8 bases, with 10 bases separating them. CDR3 length: 12 amino acids. The DNA for the CDR3 is TGTGCCAGCAGTAACAGAGTCCATGAGCAGTTCTTC. The encoded protein is CASSNRVHEQFF.

The chain joins TRBV7-2 to TRBJ2-3, with D unresolved. The V end was cut by 7 bases, the J end by 3 bases, with 20 bases between. Germline V gene lookup returns CDR1 SGHTA and CDR2 FQGNSA. The length of the CDR3 is 16 residues. The DNA for the CDR3 is TGTGCCAGCACCCCTAATATTCGGGTACGGACAGATACGCAGTATTTT. Amino acid sequence: CASTPNIRVRTDTQYF.

The V and J genes are TRBV28 and TRBJ2-7; 11 bases align to TRBD1. CDR3 length equals 14 residues. Germline V gene sequence: CDR1 MDHEN, CDR2 SYDVKM. J gave up 7 bases and V 5 bases, and 7 bases lay outside the gene matches. CDR3 sequence (DNA): TGTGCCAGCAGTCCCTCGGACAGGGGGCAAGAGCAGTACTTC. The encoded protein is CASSPSDRGQEQYF.

The chain recombines TRBV7-6 with TRBJ2-6; 8 bases line up with TRBD2. CDR3 length: 16 amino acids. Germline V CDR1 and CDR2: SGHVS, FNYEAQ. Trimming at V came to 5 bases and at J to 4 bases, leaving 7 bases not matched to a gene. The CDR3 DNA follows: TGTGCCAGCAGCCCTCGGGAGGGATACGGGGCCAACGTCCTGACTTTC. Protein sequence: CASSPREGYGANVLTF.

V is TRBV18 and J is TRBJ2-7; 10 bases are shared with TRBD2. The junction had 4 bases not matched to a gene; V was cut back by 6 bases and J by 5 bases. Germline assignment: CDR1 KGHSH and CDR2 LQKENI. The CDR3 is made up of 13 amino acids. The DNA of the CDR3 is TGTGCCAGCTCCGCTAGCGGGGGCAACGAGCAGTACTTC. It encodes CASSASGGNEQYF. Full variable domain (outside the CDR3, taken from reference TRBV18 and TRBJ2-7): NAGVMQNPRHLVRRRGQEARLRCSPMKGHSHVYWYRQLPEEGLKFMVYLQKENIIDESGMPKERFSAEFPKEGPSILRIQQVVRGDSAAYFCASSASGGNEQYFGPGTRLTVT.

This clone has only one observation. This sequence joins TRBV9 and TRBJ2-1, with D unresolved. The germline V gene encodes CDR1 SGDLS and CDR2 YYNGEE. This CDR3 is built from 15 residues. V was shortened by 0 bases and J by 9 bases, with 16 bases between the two germline ends. CDR3 region: CASSVDGFAPGEQFF. The DNA of the CDR3 is TGTGCCAGCAGCGTAGATGGCTTTGCCCCGGGTGAGCAGTTCTTC.

The chain combines TRBV7-9 with TRBJ2-3; 8 positions agree with TRBD2. The germline CDR1 and CDR2 sequences are SEHNR and FQNEAQ (reference sequence). Trimming at V came to 5 bases and at J to 5 bases, leaving 6 bases not matched to a gene. The CDR3 contains 14 residues. CDR3 region: CASSVTSVGDTQYF. The CDR3 DNA sequence: TGTGCCAGCAGCGTGACTAGCGTCGGAGATACGCAGTATTTT.